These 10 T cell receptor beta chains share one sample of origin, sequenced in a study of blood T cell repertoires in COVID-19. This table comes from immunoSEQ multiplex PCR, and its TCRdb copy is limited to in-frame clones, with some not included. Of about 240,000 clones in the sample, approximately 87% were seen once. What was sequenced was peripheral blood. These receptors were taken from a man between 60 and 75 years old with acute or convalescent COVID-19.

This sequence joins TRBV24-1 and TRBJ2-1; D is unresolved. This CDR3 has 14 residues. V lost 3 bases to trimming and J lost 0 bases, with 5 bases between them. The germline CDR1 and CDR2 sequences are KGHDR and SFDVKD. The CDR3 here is CATSDQYSYNEQFF. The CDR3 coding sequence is TGTGCCACCAGTGATCAGTACTCCTACAATGAGCAGTTCTTC.

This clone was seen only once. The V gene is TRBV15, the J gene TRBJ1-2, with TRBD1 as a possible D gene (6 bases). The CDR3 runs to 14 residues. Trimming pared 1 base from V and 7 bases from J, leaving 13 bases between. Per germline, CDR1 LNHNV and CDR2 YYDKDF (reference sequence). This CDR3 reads CATSRANRVGGYTF. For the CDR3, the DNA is TGTGCCACCAGCAGAGCGAACAGGGTGGGTGGCTACACCTTC.

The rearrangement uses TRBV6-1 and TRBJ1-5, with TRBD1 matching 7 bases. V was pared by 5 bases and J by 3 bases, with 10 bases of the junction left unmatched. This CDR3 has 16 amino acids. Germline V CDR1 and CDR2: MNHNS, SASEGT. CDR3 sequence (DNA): TGTGCCAGCAGTAAAGACAGGGCGGAGGTCAATCAGCCCCAGCATTTT. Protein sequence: CASSKDRAEVNQPQHF.

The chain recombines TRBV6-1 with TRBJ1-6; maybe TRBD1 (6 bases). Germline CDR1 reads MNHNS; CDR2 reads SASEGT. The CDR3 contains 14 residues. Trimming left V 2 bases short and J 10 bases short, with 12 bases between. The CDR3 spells CASSENRAISPLHF. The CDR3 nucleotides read TGTGCCAGCAGTGAAAACAGGGCGATATCACCCCTCCACTTT.

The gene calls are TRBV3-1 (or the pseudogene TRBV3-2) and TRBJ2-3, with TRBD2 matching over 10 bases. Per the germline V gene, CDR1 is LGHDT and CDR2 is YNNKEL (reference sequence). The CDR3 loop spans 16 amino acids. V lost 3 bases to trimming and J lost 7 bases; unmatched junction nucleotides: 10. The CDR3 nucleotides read TGTGCCAGCAGCCACCCCCTAGCGGGAGAGACTAATACGCAGTATTTT. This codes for CASSHPLAGETNTQYF.

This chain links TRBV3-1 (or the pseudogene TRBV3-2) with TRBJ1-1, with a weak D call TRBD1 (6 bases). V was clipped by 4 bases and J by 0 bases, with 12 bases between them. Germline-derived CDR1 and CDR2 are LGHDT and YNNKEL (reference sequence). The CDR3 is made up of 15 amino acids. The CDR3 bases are TGTGCCAGCAGCCTGGGGGACATCATGAACACTGAAGCTTTCTTT. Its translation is CASSLGDIMNTEAFF.

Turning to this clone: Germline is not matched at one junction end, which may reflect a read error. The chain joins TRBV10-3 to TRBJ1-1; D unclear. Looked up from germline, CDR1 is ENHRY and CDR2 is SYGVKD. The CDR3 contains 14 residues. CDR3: CATSSGRRNTEAFF. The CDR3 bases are TGTGCCACCAGTAGTGGCAGAAGGAACACTGAAGCTTTCTTT.

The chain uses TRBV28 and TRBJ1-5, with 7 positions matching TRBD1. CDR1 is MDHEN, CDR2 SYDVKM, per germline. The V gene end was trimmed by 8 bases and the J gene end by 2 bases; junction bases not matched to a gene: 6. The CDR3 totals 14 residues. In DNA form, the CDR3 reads TGTGCCAGCTTCGACAGGGTAGGCAATCAGCCCCAGCATTTT. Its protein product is CASFDRVGNQPQHF.

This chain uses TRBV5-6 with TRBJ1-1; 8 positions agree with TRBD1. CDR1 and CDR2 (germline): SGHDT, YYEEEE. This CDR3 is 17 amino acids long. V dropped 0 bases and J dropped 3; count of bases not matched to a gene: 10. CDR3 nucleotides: TGTGCCAGCAGCTTGGTGACAGGGGCTAGGACCGACACTGAAGCTTTCTTT. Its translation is CASSLVTGARTDTEAFF.

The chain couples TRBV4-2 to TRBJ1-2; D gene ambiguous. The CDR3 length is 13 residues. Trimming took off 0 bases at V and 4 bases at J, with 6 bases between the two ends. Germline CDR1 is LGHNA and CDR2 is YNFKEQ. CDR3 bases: TGTGCCAGCAGCCAAGATCCGGGCTATGGCTACACCTTC. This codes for CASSQDPGYGYTF.